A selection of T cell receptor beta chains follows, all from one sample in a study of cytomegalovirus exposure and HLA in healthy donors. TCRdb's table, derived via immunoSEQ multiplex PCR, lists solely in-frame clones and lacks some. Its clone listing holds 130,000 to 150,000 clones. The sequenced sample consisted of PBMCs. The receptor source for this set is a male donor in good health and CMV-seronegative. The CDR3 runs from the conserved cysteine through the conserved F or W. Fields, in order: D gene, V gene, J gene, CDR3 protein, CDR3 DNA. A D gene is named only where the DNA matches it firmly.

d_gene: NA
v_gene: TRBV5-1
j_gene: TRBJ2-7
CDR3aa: CASSFDGAAEQYF
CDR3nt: TGCGCCAGCAGCTTCGACGGTGCGGCCGAGCAGTACTTC

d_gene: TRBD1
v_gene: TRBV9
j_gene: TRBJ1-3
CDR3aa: CASSVEDRSGNTIYF
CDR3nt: TGTGCCAGCAGCGTAGAGGACAGGTCTGGAAACACCATATATTTT

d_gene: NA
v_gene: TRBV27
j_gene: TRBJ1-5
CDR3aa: CASSSYSLNQPQHF
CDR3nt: TGTGCCAGCAGTTCCTACAGCCTCAATCAGCCCCAGCATTTT

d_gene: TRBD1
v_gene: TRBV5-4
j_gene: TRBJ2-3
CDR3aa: CASSIGTADTQYF
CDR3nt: TGTGCCAGCAGCATTGGGACAGCAGATACGCAGTATTTT

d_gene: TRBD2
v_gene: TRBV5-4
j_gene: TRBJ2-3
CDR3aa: CASSISGGNTDTQYF
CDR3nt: TGTGCCAGCAGCATTAGCGGGGGGAACACAGATACGCAGTATTTT

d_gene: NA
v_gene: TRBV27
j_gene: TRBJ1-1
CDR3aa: CASSFGTTGMNTEAFF
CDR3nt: TGTGCCAGCAGTTTTGGGACGACAGGAATGAACACTGAAGCTTTCTTT

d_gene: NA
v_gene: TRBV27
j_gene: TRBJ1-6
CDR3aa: CASSRVAQSPESPLHF
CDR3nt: TGTGCCAGCAGCCGGGTCGCCCAGTCTCCGGAGTCACCCCTCCACTTT

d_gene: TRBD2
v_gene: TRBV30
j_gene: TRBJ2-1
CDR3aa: CAWRTGGIGNEQFF
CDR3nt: TGTGCCTGGAGAACGGGGGGAATTGGGAATGAGCAGTTCTTC

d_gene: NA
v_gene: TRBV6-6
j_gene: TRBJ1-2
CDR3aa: CASSYEQKNYGYTF
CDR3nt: TGTGCCAGCAGTTACGAACAGAAAAACTATGGCTACACCTTC

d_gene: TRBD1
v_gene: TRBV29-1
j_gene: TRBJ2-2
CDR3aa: CSVDRGQDTGELFF
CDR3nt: TGCAGCGTGGACAGGGGGCAGGACACCGGGGAGCTGTTTTTT

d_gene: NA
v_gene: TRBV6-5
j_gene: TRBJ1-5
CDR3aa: CASSLTGDSNQPQHF
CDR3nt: TGTGCCAGCAGTTTGACGGGAGATAGCAATCAGCCCCAGCATTTT

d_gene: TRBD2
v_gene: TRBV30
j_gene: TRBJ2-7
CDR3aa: CAWSGTSGGAYEQYF
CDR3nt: TGTGCCTGGAGTGGGACTAGCGGAGGAGCCTACGAGCAGTACTTC

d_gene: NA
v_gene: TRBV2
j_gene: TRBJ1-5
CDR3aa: CASIGASNQPQHF
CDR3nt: TGTGCCAGCATTGGGGCGAGCAATCAGCCCCAGCATTTT

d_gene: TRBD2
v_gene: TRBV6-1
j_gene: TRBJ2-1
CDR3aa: CASSEAASGKGEQFF
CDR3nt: TGTGCCAGCAGTGAAGCGGCTAGCGGGAAGGGTGAGCAGTTCTTC

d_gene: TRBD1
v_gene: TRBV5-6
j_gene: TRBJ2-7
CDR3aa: CASSSVRDRVDEQYF
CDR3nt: TGTGCCAGCAGCTCGGTCAGGGACAGGGTTGACGAGCAGTACTTC

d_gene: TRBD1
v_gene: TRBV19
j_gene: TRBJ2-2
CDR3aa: CASSRGPTGELFF
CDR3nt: TGTGCCAGTAGCAGGGGGCCTACCGGGGAGCTGTTTTTT

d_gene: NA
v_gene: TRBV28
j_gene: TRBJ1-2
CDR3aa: CASNRDLYGYTF
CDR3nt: TGTGCCAGCAACAGGGACCTCTATGGCTACACCTTC

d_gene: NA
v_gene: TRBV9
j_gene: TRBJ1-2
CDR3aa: CASSESTGTNYGYTF
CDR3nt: TGTGCCAGCAGCGAATCGACAGGAACTAACTATGGCTACACCTTC

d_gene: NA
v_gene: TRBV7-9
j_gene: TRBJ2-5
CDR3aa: CASSLERGTQYF
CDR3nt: TGTGCCAGCAGCTTAGAGCGCGGAACCCAGTACTTC

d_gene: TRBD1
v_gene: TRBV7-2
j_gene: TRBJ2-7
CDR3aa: CASSLDRTGGLNEQYF
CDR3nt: TGTGCCAGCAGCTTAGACCGGACAGGGGGGTTGAACGAGCAGTACTTC

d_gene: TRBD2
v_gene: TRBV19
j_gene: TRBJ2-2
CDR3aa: CASKDSGLAGLRPGELFF
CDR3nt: TGTGCCAGTAAAGACTCGGGACTAGCGGGACTCCGTCCCGGGGAGCTGTTTTTT

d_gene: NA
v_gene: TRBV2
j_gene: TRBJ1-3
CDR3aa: CASSEQGKPGNTIYF
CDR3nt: TGTGCCAGCAGTGAGCAGGGGAAGCCTGGAAACACCATATATTTT

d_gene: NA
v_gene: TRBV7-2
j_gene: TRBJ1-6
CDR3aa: CASSLVATTSSYNSPLHF
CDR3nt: TGTGCCAGCAGCTTAGTGGCCACTACTAGCTCCTATAATTCACCCCTCCACTTT

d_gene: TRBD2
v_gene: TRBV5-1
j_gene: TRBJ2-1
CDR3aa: CASSPRLAGSNEQFF
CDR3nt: TGCGCCAGCAGCCCGAGACTAGCGGGAAGCAATGAGCAGTTCTTC

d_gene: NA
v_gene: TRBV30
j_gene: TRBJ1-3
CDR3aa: CAWSAGGGNTIYF
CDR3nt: TGTGCCTGGAGTGCGGGAGGTGGAAACACCATATATTTT

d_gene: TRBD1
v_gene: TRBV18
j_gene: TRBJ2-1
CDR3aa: CASSPGQGESNEQFF
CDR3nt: TGTGCCAGCTCACCCGGACAGGGGGAGAGCAATGAGCAGTTCTTC

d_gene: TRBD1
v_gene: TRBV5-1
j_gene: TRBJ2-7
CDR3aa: CASSHRTGSRYEQYF
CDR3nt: TGCGCCAGCAGCCACCGGACAGGTTCCAGGTACGAGCAGTACTTC

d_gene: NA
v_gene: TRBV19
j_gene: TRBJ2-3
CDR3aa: CASTPEGSPRADTQYF
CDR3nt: TGTGCCAGTACCCCTGAGGGTTCCCCCCGGGCAGATACGCAGTATTTT

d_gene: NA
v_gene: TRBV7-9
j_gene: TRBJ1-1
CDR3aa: CASRFLSEGTGKAFF
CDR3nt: TGTGCCAGCAGGTTTCTTTCCGAGGGGACTGGGAAAGCTTTCTTT

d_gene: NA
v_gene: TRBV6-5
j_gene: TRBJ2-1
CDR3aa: CASSSLRSGGEQFF
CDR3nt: TGTGCCAGCAGTTCCCTCCGCTCCGGGGGTGAGCAGTTCTTC

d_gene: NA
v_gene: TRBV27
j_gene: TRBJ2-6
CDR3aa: CASSLAGRGSGANVLTF
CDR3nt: TGTGCCAGCAGTTTGGCCGGGCGGGGCTCTGGGGCCAACGTCCTGACTTTC

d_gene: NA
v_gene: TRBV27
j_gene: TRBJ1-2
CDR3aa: CASSNRVNGYTF
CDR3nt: TGTGCCAGCAGCAACAGGGTAAATGGCTACACCTTC

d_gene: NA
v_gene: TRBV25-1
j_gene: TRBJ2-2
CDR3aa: CASSETGNTGELFF
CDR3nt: TGTGCCAGCAGTGAAACAGGGAACACCGGGGAGCTGTTTTTT

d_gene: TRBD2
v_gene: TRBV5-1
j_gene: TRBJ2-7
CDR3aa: CASSLMTSGGYEQYF
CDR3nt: TGCGCCAGCAGCTTGATGACTAGCGGGGGGTACGAGCAGTACTTC

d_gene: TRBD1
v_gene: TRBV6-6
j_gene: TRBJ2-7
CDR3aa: CASRQGAQGEQYF
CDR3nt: TGTGCCAGCAGGCAGGGGGCGCAGGGCGAGCAGTACTTC

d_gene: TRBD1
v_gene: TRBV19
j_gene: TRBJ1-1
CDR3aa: CASSPRTGEDTEAFF
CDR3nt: TGTGCCAGTAGTCCCCGGACAGGGGAGGACACTGAAGCTTTCTTT

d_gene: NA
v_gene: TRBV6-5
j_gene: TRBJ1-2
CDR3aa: CASSSRTVNYGYTF
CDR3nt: TGTGCCAGCAGTTCCCGGACAGTTAACTATGGCTACACCTTC

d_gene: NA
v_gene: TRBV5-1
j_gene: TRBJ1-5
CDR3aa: CASSLAGSQPQHF
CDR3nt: TGCGCCAGCAGCTTGGCGGGTTCTCAGCCCCAGCATTTT

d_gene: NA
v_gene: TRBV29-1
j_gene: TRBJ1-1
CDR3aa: CSVDLQGNTEAFF
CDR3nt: TGCAGCGTTGACCTACAGGGGAACACTGAAGCTTTCTTT

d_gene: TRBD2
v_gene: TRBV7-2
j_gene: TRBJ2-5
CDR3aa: CASSLVSGGSQETQYF
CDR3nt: TGTGCCAGCAGCCTAGTTAGCGGGGGGTCCCAAGAGACCCAGTACTTC

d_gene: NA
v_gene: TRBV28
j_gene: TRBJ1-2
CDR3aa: CASRAGADYGYTF
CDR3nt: TGTGCCAGCAGGGCGGGGGCCGACTATGGCTACACCTTC